The 10 T cell receptor beta chains below all came from one sample that was sequenced in a study of T-cell memory formation after mild COVID-19 (dated by TCRdb to the early 2020s). Libraries were made using 5' RACE. These reads were obtained on an Illumina NovaSeq 6000. Using fastp at Q25 and MiXCR, TCRdb reprocessed the public reads and kept productive beta chains. Rows are unified per CDR3 protein, each entry keeping the most common DNA and genes. Within this sample are fewer than 550,000 distinct CDR3 sequences, with around 20% of them counted one time only. The ten largest clones take up 7.5% to 10% of the sample. Sequencing input: PBMCs or a T cell subset sorted from them (not recorded which). These receptors were taken from an adult woman who had mild COVID-19 (a few samples of this study predate the infection). The sample titles of this study are shuffled in the database, so cell type and time point are left out; the donor was told from shared clones.

As for this clonotype: A read error may account for a junction end that differs from germline. This chain uses TRBV6-5 with TRBJ2-3, with D perhaps being TRBD1 or TRBD2 (5 bases each). This CDR3 contains 14 residues. Germline CDR1 and CDR2: MNHEY and SVGAGI. The CDR3 nucleotides are TGTGCCAGAAGTTACACCGGGACCACAGATACGCAGTATTTT. This sequence encodes CARSYTGTTDTQYF.

The table lists this clonotype with a count of one. This chain links TRBV25-1 with TRBJ2-1; 7 nucleotides align to TRBD1. V dropped 10 bases and J dropped 1; count of bases not matched to a gene: 4. There are 13 residues in the CDR3. The germline gives CDR1 MGHDK, CDR2 SYGVNS. The CDR3 DNA sequence: TGTGCCACCGGGACAGCTTCCTACAATGAGCAGTTCTTC. It specifies CATGTASYNEQFF. Full variable domain (remainder filled in from reference TRBV25-1 and TRBJ2-1): EADIYQTPRYLVIGTGKKITLECSQTMGHDKMYWYQQDPGMELHLIHYSYGVNSTEKGDLSSESTVSRIRTEHFPLTLESARPSHTSQYLCATGTASYNEQFFGPGTRLTVL.

V usage is TRBV10-3 and J usage is TRBJ2-3, with D tentatively TRBD1 (6 bases). The V gene's germline CDR1 is ENHRY and CDR2 SYGVKD. This CDR3 is 15 amino acids long. The V gene lost 5 bases and the J gene lost 0 bases, with 12 bases spanning the gap. As DNA, the CDR3 is TGTGCCATCAGTCCCGTGACAGGCAGCACAGATACGCAGTATTTT. It encodes CAISPVTGSTDTQYF.

This clonotype was detected only a few times. The rearrangement joins TRBV11-2 to TRBJ2-2; D perhaps matches TRBD1 (6 bases). CDR1 SGHAT and CDR2 FQNNGV come from the germline V gene. This CDR3 contains 15 residues. Trimming left V 5 bases short and J 2 bases short, with 12 bases between. The CDR3 here is CASSPEGVNTGELFF. The DNA of the CDR3 is TGTGCCAGCAGCCCCGAGGGGGTAAACACCGGGGAGCTGTTTTTT.

CDR3 region: CEPEGGSNSPLHF. The CDR3 DNA is TGTGAACCAGAGGGGGGGTCTAATTCACCCCTCCACTTT. The chain has TRBV5-6 and TRBJ1-6, with D possibly TRBD1 on 6 matching bases. In germline, CDR1 is SGHDT, CDR2 YYEEEE. CDR3 size: 13 residues.

The V and J genes are TRBV5-1 and TRBJ2-7, with 7 bases aligning to TRBD1. Germline loops: CDR1 SGHRS, CDR2 YFSETQ. V shed 2 bases, J shed 1 base, and the junction held 6 bases outside the gene matches. The CDR3 length is 15 residues. As DNA, the CDR3 is TGCGCCAGCAGCTTCACAGGGGAGAGATCCTACGAGCAGTACTTC. Encoded protein: CASSFTGERSYEQYF.

This clonotype turned up a few times. This chain uses TRBV5-1 with TRBJ2-1, with 9 nucleotides matching TRBD1. The CDR3 is 15 residues long. Germline CDR1 SGHRS, CDR2 YFSETQ. The junction had 3 bases not matched to a gene; V was cut back by 4 bases and J by 1 base. The CDR3 nucleotides read TGCGCCAGCAGCCGCGGGACAGGGTCCTACAATGAGCAGTTCTTC. Amino acids: CASSRGTGSYNEQFF.

The chain links TRBV5-5 to TRBJ2-7, with TRBD2 matching 9 bases. Germline V CDR1 and CDR2: SGHKS, YYEKEE (reference sequence). The CDR3 consists of 16 residues. V lost 3 bases, J lost 3 bases, and 10 bases stayed unmatched. The CDR3 spells CASSSALAGEFYEQYF. The CDR3 coding sequence is TGTGCCAGCAGCTCCGCTTTAGCGGGAGAGTTCTACGAGCAGTACTTC.

The sample holds a few counts of this clonotype. The chain has TRBV5-1 and TRBJ2-3, with TRBD2 matching over 7 bases. V trimming: 1 base; J trimming: 5 bases; junction bases outside the gene matches: 10. The CDR3 has 16 amino acids. CDR1 SGHRS and CDR2 YFSETQ come from the germline V gene. CDR3 nucleotide sequence: TGCGCCAGCAGCTTGTCTGGCGGGGGTGGCGGAGATACGCAGTATTTT. Its protein product is CASSLSGGGGGDTQYF. The full variable domain, its missing parts supplied by reference TRBV5-1 and TRBJ2-3, is KAGVTQTPRYLIKTRGQQVTLSCSPISGHRSVSWYQQTPGQGLQFLFEYFSETQRNKGNFPGRFSGRQFSNSRSEMNVSTLELGDSALYLCASSLSGGGGGDTQYFGPGTRLTVL.

This clonotype was picked up a small number of times. J is TRBJ2-3 and V is TRBV25-1; D is possibly TRBD1 (6 bases). Germline-derived CDR1 and CDR2 are MGHDK and SYGVNS. V dropped 2 bases and J dropped 2 bases, with 11 bases sitting between them. This CDR3 comprises 15 residues. The CDR3 DNA sequence: TGTGCCAGCAGTGAACCCAGGGGTGTCACAGATACGCAGTATTTT. The encoded protein is CASSEPRGVTDTQYF.